The rows below give T cell receptor beta chains drawn from one sample of a study of vaccination effects on CD4 cells after COVID-19. These receptors' antigens are unknown. Clones were sequenced by immunoSEQ multiplex PCR, and TCRdb holds only the in-frame ones, with some missing. Seen here are approximately 38,000 clones, roughly 73% observed once, and the top ten hold roughly 33%. Sequenced here: CD4+ T cells from PBMCs cultured with a peptide pool, sampled before COVID-19 vaccination. These receptors originate from a human donor who had a prior SARS-CoV-2 infection. Each CDR3 is given with its conserved first and last residue. A D gene is named only where the DNA matches it firmly. Some rows mark clone size as missing; the rest say once, few, many or name a class of expanded clone.

V gene: TRBV5-8; D gene: TRBD2; clone size: .; J gene: TRBJ2-3; CDR3 protein: CASSLPAGGHLTDTQYF; CDR3 DNA: TGTGCCAGCAGCTTGCCAGCGGGGGGGCACCTCACAGATACGCAGTATTTT
V gene: TRBV7-8; D gene: .; clone size: .; J gene: TRBJ1-2; CDR3 protein: CASSPDSATYGYTF; CDR3 DNA: TGTGCCAGCAGCCCGGACAGTGCGACTTATGGCTACACCTTC
V gene: TRBV21-1; D gene: .; clone size: once; J gene: TRBJ1-1; CDR3 protein: CASSRGQCGTEAFF; CDR3 DNA: TGTGCCAGCAGCAGAGGGCAGTGCGGGACTGAAGCTTTCTTT
V gene: TRBV7-3; D gene: .; clone size: .; J gene: TRBJ2-5; CDR3 protein: CASSLVVDETQYF; CDR3 DNA: TGTGCCAGCAGCTTAGTGGTCGATGAGACCCAGTACTTC
V gene: TRBV5-4; D gene: TRBD2; clone size: .; J gene: TRBJ2-2; CDR3 protein: CASSLFGGVTGELFF; CDR3 DNA: TGTGCCAGCAGCTTGTTCGGGGGGGTCACCGGGGAGCTGTTTTTT
V gene: TRBV3-1/TRBV3-2; D gene: .; clone size: .; J gene: TRBJ2-7; CDR3 protein: CASSPHSDGEQYF; CDR3 DNA: TGTGCCAGCAGCCCTCACTCGGACGGCGAGCAGTACTTC
V gene: TRBV19; D gene: .; clone size: .; J gene: TRBJ1-3; CDR3 protein: CASSRRVSSGNTIYF; CDR3 DNA: TGTGCCAGTAGCCGCAGGGTTAGCTCTGGAAACACCATATATTTT
V gene: TRBV5-5; D gene: .; clone size: .; J gene: TRBJ1-2; CDR3 protein: CASSLVPPGLNYGYTF; CDR3 DNA: TGTGCCAGCAGCTTGGTTCCCCCGGGGCTTAACTATGGCTACACCTTC
V gene: TRBV19; D gene: .; clone size: .; J gene: TRBJ1-6; CDR3 protein: CASSQYLGTAVGTLHF; CDR3 DNA: TGTGCCAGTAGCCAATACCTCGGGACCGCCGTCGGAACCCTCCACTTT
V gene: TRBV10-3; D gene: .; clone size: .; J gene: TRBJ1-5; CDR3 protein: CAISESGAMTLSNQPQHF; CDR3 DNA: TGTGCCATCAGTGAGTCGGGGGCGATGACTTTAAGCAATCAGCCCCAGCATTTT
V gene: TRBV11-2; D gene: .; clone size: .; J gene: TRBJ2-6; CDR3 protein: CASSLIRRGPISGANVLTF; CDR3 DNA: TGTGCCAGCAGCTTAATTCGGCGGGGGCCCATCTCTGGGGCCAACGTCCTGACTTTC
V gene: TRBV27; D gene: TRBD1; clone size: .; J gene: TRBJ2-7; CDR3 protein: CASSTYRDRGHEQYF; CDR3 DNA: TGTGCCAGCAGTACGTACCGGGACAGGGGCCACGAGCAGTACTTC
V gene: TRBV7-9; D gene: TRBD2; clone size: .; J gene: TRBJ2-3; CDR3 protein: CASSLGLAGMSDTQYF; CDR3 DNA: TGTGCCAGCAGCTTAGGCCTAGCGGGGATGTCAGATACGCAGTATTTT
V gene: TRBV9; D gene: TRBD1; clone size: .; J gene: TRBJ2-7; CDR3 protein: CASSPKTGTVETYEQYF; CDR3 DNA: TGTGCCAGCAGCCCTAAGACCGGGACAGTTGAAACCTACGAGCAGTACTTC
V gene: TRBV4-1; D gene: .; clone size: .; J gene: TRBJ1-2; CDR3 protein: CASSLGPDSHFLYGYTF; CDR3 DNA: TGCGCCAGCAGCCTCGGGCCGGACAGCCACTTCCTTTATGGCTACACCTTC
V gene: TRBV23-1; D gene: .; clone size: .; J gene: TRBJ1-2; CDR3 protein: CASADYGYTF; CDR3 DNA: TGCGCCAGCGCCGACTATGGCTACACCTTC
V gene: TRBV2; D gene: .; clone size: medium-sized; J gene: TRBJ1-6; CDR3 protein: CASRDTGGLQPLHF; CDR3 DNA: TGTGCCAGCAGAGATACAGGAGGACTGCAACCCCTCCACTTT
V gene: TRBV7-2; D gene: .; clone size: .; J gene: TRBJ1-4; CDR3 protein: CASSSRASSEKLFF; CDR3 DNA: TGTGCCAGCAGCTCCCGGGCCTCCAGCGAAAAACTGTTTTTT
V gene: TRBV4-2; D gene: TRBD1; clone size: few; J gene: TRBJ2-2; CDR3 protein: CASSPPSGTGQTGELFF; CDR3 DNA: TGTGCCAGCAGCCCACCCTCCGGGACAGGGCAAACGGGGGAGCTGTTTTTT
V gene: TRBV5-1; D gene: .; clone size: .; J gene: TRBJ1-1; CDR3 protein: CASSLEQGVTEAFF; CDR3 DNA: TGCGCCAGCAGCTTGGAACAGGGAGTAACTGAAGCTTTCTTT
V gene: TRBV15; D gene: .; clone size: .; J gene: TRBJ2-3; CDR3 protein: CATTPPGSTDTQYF; CDR3 DNA: TGTGCCACCACACCGCCGGGCAGCACAGATACGCAGTATTTT
V gene: TRBV7-8; D gene: TRBD1; clone size: .; J gene: TRBJ2-2; CDR3 protein: CASSFRDRGNTGELFF; CDR3 DNA: TGTGCCAGCAGCTTCCGGGACAGGGGGAACACCGGGGAGCTGTTTTTT
V gene: TRBV7-2; D gene: TRBD2; clone size: few; J gene: TRBJ2-3; CDR3 protein: CAVSGGGDTQYF; CDR3 DNA: TGTGCCGTTAGCGGGGGGGGAGATACGCAGTATTTT
V gene: TRBV29-1; D gene: .; clone size: .; J gene: TRBJ2-5; CDR3 protein: CSVGLNLRETQYF; CDR3 DNA: TGCAGCGTTGGGCTTAATCTGAGGGAGACCCAGTACTTC
V gene: TRBV20-1; D gene: .; clone size: .; J gene: TRBJ2-3; CDR3 protein: CGYSSTDTQYF; CDR3 DNA: TGCGGATACTCTAGCACAGATACGCAGTATTTT
V gene: TRBV5-1; D gene: .; clone size: .; J gene: TRBJ2-1; CDR3 protein: CATSPGSAQGQFF; CDR3 DNA: TGCGCCACCAGCCCGGGCTCCGCCCAAGGGCAGTTCTTC
V gene: TRBV10-3; D gene: TRBD1; clone size: few; J gene: TRBJ1-2; CDR3 protein: CAISENRQGDRGYTF; CDR3 DNA: TGTGCCATCAGTGAGAACCGACAGGGGGATAGGGGCTACACCTTC
V gene: TRBV6-5; D gene: .; clone size: .; J gene: TRBJ2-1; CDR3 protein: CASSYSHLANNEQFF; CDR3 DNA: TGTGCCAGCAGTTACTCCCACCTAGCGAACAATGAGCAGTTCTTC
V gene: TRBV30; D gene: .; clone size: .; J gene: TRBJ1-1; CDR3 protein: CAWVPKPGETEAFF; CDR3 DNA: TGTGCCTGGGTGCCAAAGCCCGGAGAGACTGAAGCTTTCTTT
V gene: TRBV3-1/TRBV3-2; D gene: .; clone size: .; J gene: TRBJ1-1; CDR3 protein: CASSQADREAFF; CDR3 DNA: TGTGCCAGCAGCCAAGCGGACAGAGAAGCTTTCTTT
V gene: TRBV19; D gene: .; clone size: .; J gene: TRBJ1-1; CDR3 protein: CASSIRGLAEAFF; CDR3 DNA: TGTGCCAGTAGTATTCGGGGTTTGGCTGAAGCTTTCTTT
V gene: TRBV5-6; D gene: TRBD1; clone size: few; J gene: TRBJ1-2; CDR3 protein: CASSRDGQGRAYGYTF; CDR3 DNA: TGTGCCAGCAGCCGAGACGGACAGGGCCGAGCCTATGGCTACACCTTC
V gene: TRBV11-1; D gene: .; clone size: .; J gene: TRBJ2-5; CDR3 protein: CASSLDSAEETQYF; CDR3 DNA: TGTGCCAGCAGCTTAGATAGCGCGGAAGAGACCCAGTACTTC
V gene: TRBV5-6; D gene: TRBD1; clone size: .; J gene: TRBJ2-3; CDR3 protein: CASSRTGDTDTQYF; CDR3 DNA: TGTGCCAGCAGCCGGACAGGGGACACAGATACGCAGTATTTT
V gene: TRBV9; D gene: TRBD1; clone size: .; J gene: TRBJ1-2; CDR3 protein: CASSADRARSHYGYTF; CDR3 DNA: TGTGCCAGCAGCGCCGACAGGGCCCGCTCGCACTATGGCTACACCTTC
V gene: TRBV7-3; D gene: .; clone size: .; J gene: TRBJ2-1; CDR3 protein: CASSRRGGTYNEQFF; CDR3 DNA: TGTGCCAGCAGCCGTAGGGGCGGGACTTACAATGAGCAGTTCTTC
V gene: TRBV18; D gene: TRBD2; clone size: .; J gene: TRBJ2-1; CDR3 protein: CASSPSTSGGVNNEQFF; CDR3 DNA: TGTGCCAGCTCACCTTCGACTAGCGGGGGGGTAAACAATGAGCAGTTCTTC
V gene: TRBV4-2; D gene: .; clone size: .; J gene: TRBJ1-2; CDR3 protein: CASSPPTDSGYTF; CDR3 DNA: TGTGCCAGCAGCCCGCCGACAGACAGTGGCTACACCTTC
V gene: TRBV5-1; D gene: .; clone size: .; J gene: TRBJ2-5; CDR3 protein: CASSLEGASGTQYF; CDR3 DNA: TGCGCCAGCAGCTTGGAAGGGGCTTCTGGGACCCAGTACTTC
V gene: TRBV11-2; D gene: .; clone size: .; J gene: TRBJ2-1; CDR3 protein: CASSLIFWSSYNEQFF; CDR3 DNA: TGTGCCAGCAGCTTAATCTTCTGGAGCTCCTACAATGAGCAGTTCTTC
V gene: TRBV11-2; D gene: .; clone size: .; J gene: TRBJ2-7; CDR3 protein: CASSLAGVEQYF; CDR3 DNA: TGTGCCAGCAGCCTGGCGGGTGTGGAGCAGTACTTC
V gene: TRBV12-3/TRBV12-4; D gene: .; clone size: few; J gene: TRBJ1-1; CDR3 protein: CASSLRTEAFF; CDR3 DNA: TGTGCCAGCAGTTTACGAACTGAAGCTTTCTTT
V gene: TRBV2; D gene: TRBD2; clone size: .; J gene: TRBJ2-1; CDR3 protein: CASRQLAGGPNEQFF; CDR3 DNA: TGTGCCAGCAGACAACTAGCGGGGGGGCCCAATGAGCAGTTCTTC
V gene: TRBV2; D gene: .; clone size: few; J gene: TRBJ1-5; CDR3 protein: CASRRDSNQPQHF; CDR3 DNA: TGTGCCAGCCGGCGGGATAGCAATCAGCCCCAGCATTTT
V gene: TRBV6-5; D gene: .; clone size: .; J gene: TRBJ2-7; CDR3 protein: CASSQDSQRGYEQYF; CDR3 DNA: TGTGCCAGCAGTCAGGACAGCCAGCGAGGCTACGAGCAGTACTTC
V gene: TRBV29-1; D gene: TRBD1; clone size: .; J gene: TRBJ1-4; CDR3 protein: CSVEGQGYEKLFF; CDR3 DNA: TGCAGCGTTGAGGGACAGGGTTATGAAAAACTGTTTTTT
V gene: TRBV5-1; D gene: .; clone size: .; J gene: TRBJ2-3; CDR3 protein: CASSLRRGLITDTQYF; CDR3 DNA: TGCGCCAGCAGCTTAAGGCGGGGTCTGATCACAGATACGCAGTATTTT
V gene: TRBV9; D gene: .; clone size: .; J gene: TRBJ2-1; CDR3 protein: CASSVDPTSLPFF; CDR3 DNA: TGTGCCAGCAGCGTAGATCCCACTAGTTTACCGTTCTTC
V gene: TRBV6-5; D gene: TRBD1; clone size: .; J gene: TRBJ1-6; CDR3 protein: CASSYSNRGLGPLHF; CDR3 DNA: TGTGCCAGCAGTTACTCGAACAGGGGGCTCGGACCCCTCCACTTT